This T cell receptor (beta chain) was documented in a study of T-cell reconstitution after alpha-beta-depleted transplantation in children. Unique molecular identifiers were used in preparing the TCRbeta library. From the PCR reads, TCRdb called clonotypes with MiXCR, one entry per CDR3 protein. The sample gives under 300,000 distinct CDR3 sequences, 9.7% of which show up once; approximately 4.7% is in the top ten. This clonotype was observed at least ten times. The TCR was taken from a human donor who donated a stem cell graft to a child with SCID. Sequences were derived from PBMCs from the stem cell graft donor, sampled from the stem cell graft.

The CDR3 DNA reads as TGTGCCAGCAGCCGTGGACAGGGTGGGGAGACCCAGTACTTC. Translated, it gives CASSRGQGGETQYF. This chain links TRBV7-2 with TRBJ2-5; 8 nucleotides match TRBD1. The J segment lost 5 bases and the V segment lost 5 bases, leaving 7 bases of the junction unmatched. Per germline, CDR1 SGHTA and CDR2 FQGNSA. The CDR3 is 14 residues long.